Here is one T cell receptor beta chain with its context. The CDR3 has 15 residues. With 1 base clipped from V and 4 bases from J, the junction kept 5 bases outside the gene matches. CDR1 is SGHVS, CDR2 FQNEAQ, per germline. These data are taken from a study of blood T cell repertoires in COVID-19. Repertoires were generated with immunoSEQ multiplex PCR, while TCRdb's copy carries only in-frame clones and drops some. The table has some 150,000 clones, about nine tenths seen once. The receptor comes from a woman between 50 and 59 years old with acute or convalescent COVID-19. The gene calls are TRBV7-8 and TRBJ2-7; 9 positions agree with TRBD1. Source material: peripheral blood. The CDR3 DNA sequence: TGTGCCAGCAGCTTAGAAGGGACAGGGAATTACGAGCAGTACTTC. Encoded protein: CASSLEGTGNYEQYF.